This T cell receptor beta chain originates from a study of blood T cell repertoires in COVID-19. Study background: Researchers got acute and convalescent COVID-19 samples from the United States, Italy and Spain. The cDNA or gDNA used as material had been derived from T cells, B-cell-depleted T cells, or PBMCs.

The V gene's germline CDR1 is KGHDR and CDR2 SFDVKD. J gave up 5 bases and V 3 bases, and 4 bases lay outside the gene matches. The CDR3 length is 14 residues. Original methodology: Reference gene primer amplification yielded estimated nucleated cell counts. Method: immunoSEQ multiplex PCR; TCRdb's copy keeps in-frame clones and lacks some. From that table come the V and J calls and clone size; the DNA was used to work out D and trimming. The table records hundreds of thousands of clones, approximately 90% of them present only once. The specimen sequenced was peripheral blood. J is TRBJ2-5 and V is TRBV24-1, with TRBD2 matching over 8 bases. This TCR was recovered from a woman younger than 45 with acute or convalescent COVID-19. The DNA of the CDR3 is TGTGCCACCAGTGATCAAAGCGGGGGCGAGACCCAGTACTTC. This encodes CATSDQSGGETQYF.